Each of the 12 T cell receptor beta chains below was sequenced from the same sample in a study of human T cells and chemical hapten exposure. The time point was: pre-sensitization, week 0. Treatment in this sample: therapeutic diphenylcyclopropenone sensitization with weekly scalp DPC. Each CDR3 protein is one row after TCRdb ran MiXCR on the RACE reads. This table has 270,000 or so distinct CDR3 sequences, approximately 7.5% appearing once. This specimen consisted of whole blood, obtained in connection with sensitization to the hapten diphenylcyclopropenone (DPC). These TCRs come from a young man with alopecia areata. Some clones in this sample may be carry-over from other donors' samples.

This clonotype came up a few times. The chain links TRBV9 to TRBJ1-1; D gene unclear. The germline V gene encodes CDR1 SGDLS and CDR2 YYNGEE. V was trimmed by 2 bases and J by 0 bases, leaving 11 bases between them. The CDR3 runs to 15 residues. The CDR3 region has the DNA TGTGCCAGCAGCGTTGCCGGCGATTTGAACACTGAAGCTTTCTTT. Its protein product is CASSVAGDLNTEAFF.

This clonotype was observed at least ten times. The chain uses TRBV18 and TRBJ2-2; no firm D call. CDR3 length equals 14 residues. V lost 8 bases to trimming and J lost 1 base, with 11 bases between them. Germline assignment: CDR1 KGHSH and CDR2 LQKENI. CDR3 region: CASKSLGNTGELFF. The DNA of the CDR3 is TGTGCCAGCAAATCCCTTGGGAACACCGGGGAGCTGTTTTTT.

This clonotype was seen at least ten times. V and J are TRBV4-3 and TRBJ2-2, with D tentatively TRBD1 (6 bases). This CDR3 comprises 16 residues. Germline CDR1 reads LGHNA; CDR2 reads YSLEER. Deletions cut 2 bases from V and 1 base from J, with 11 bases between. The CDR3 spells CASSQSGGENTGELFF. The CDR3 DNA follows: TGCGCCAGCAGCCAATCTGGGGGCGAGAACACCGGGGAGCTGTTTTTT.

The J gene is TRBJ2-7, the V gene TRBV13, with 7 positions matching TRBD2. With V trimmed by 8 bases and J by 5 bases, 6 bases remained unmatched. The germline V gene has CDR1 PRHDT and CDR2 FYEKMQ (reference sequence). CDR3 length: 12 residues. Here the CDR3 DNA reads TGTGCCAGCTCGACTAGCCCACACGAGCAGTACTTC. Amino acid sequence: CASSTSPHEQYF.

This sequence joins TRBV3-1 and TRBJ1-4; D is possibly TRBD1 (6 bases). The CDR3 runs 15 residues. V lost 1 base and J 5 bases, leaving 11 bases between the germline ends. CDR1 LGHDT and CDR2 YNNKEL come from the germline V gene (reference sequence). In DNA, the CDR3 is TGTGCCAGCAGCCAAGCTTACAGGGTGAATGAAAAACTGTTTTTT. Its translation is CASSQAYRVNEKLFF.

The table lists this clonotype with a few counts. CDR3: CASSLGGHEQFF. DNA of the CDR3: TGTGCCAGCAGTCTAGGAGGCCATGAGCAGTTCTTC. The chain is built from TRBV2 and TRBJ2-1; the D gene is possibly TRBD2 (5 bases). V dropped 5 bases and J dropped 8 bases, with 10 bases sitting between them. The CDR3 is 12 residues long. Germline V gene sequence: CDR1 SNHLY, CDR2 FYNNEI.

The V gene is TRBV6-6, the J gene TRBJ2-3; 7 bases are a match to TRBD1. This CDR3 comprises 18 residues. V trimming: 0 bases; J trimming: 1 base; junction bases outside the gene matches: 10. Germline assignment: CDR1 MNHNY and CDR2 SVGAGI (reference sequence). The CDR3 nucleotides read TGTGCCAGCAGTTACTCGGAAATCCTTACAGGGGGCACAGATACGCAGTATTTT. Amino acid sequence: CASSYSEILTGGTDTQYF.

V is TRBV18 and J is TRBJ2-5, with TRBD1 matching 7 bases. Germline values: CDR1 KGHSH, CDR2 LQKENI. This CDR3 has 15 amino acids. Trimming took 3 bases from V and 2 from J; bases not matched to a gene: 6. The CDR3 DNA follows: TGTGCCAGCTCACCCCCCGGGACAGATCAAGAGACCCAGTACTTC. Translating gives CASSPPGTDQETQYF.

The rearrangement joins TRBV12-3 or TRBV12-4 to TRBJ1-2, with TRBD1 identical over 8 bases. The trim removed 4 bases at V and 4 bases at J, leaving 5 bases unmatched. This CDR3 contains 14 residues. The CDR3 DNA is TGTGCCAGCAGTTCGGACAGGGATAGCTATGGCTACACCTTC. This translates into CASSSDRDSYGYTF.

Many counts were recorded for this clonotype. The rearrangement links TRBV7-9 to TRBJ1-2, with D perhaps matching TRBD1 (6 bases). The CDR3 has 14 residues. Trimming removed 0 bases from V and 8 bases from J, with 13 bases in between. CDR1 SEHNR and CDR2 FQNEAQ come from the germline V gene (reference sequence). The CDR3 here is CASSLALRGDGYTF. CDR3 coding DNA: TGTGCCAGCAGCTTAGCGCTCAGGGGCGACGGCTACACCTTC.

This clonotype was detected a few times. The V and J genes are TRBV12-3 or TRBV12-4 and TRBJ2-4, with a weak D call TRBD2 (6 bases). V dropped 4 bases and J dropped 7 bases, with 14 bases sitting between them. The CDR3 runs to 14 residues. The CDR3 region is CASSSLASVNIQYF. In nucleotides, the CDR3 is TGTGCCAGCAGTTCCCTGGCTAGCGTGAACATTCAGTACTTC.

V usage is TRBV4-1 and J usage is TRBJ2-3, with D unclear. The CDR3 extends over 15 amino acids. Germline V gives CDR1 MGHRA, CDR2 YSYEKL. V shed 2 bases and J shed 1 base, with 10 bases lying between them. CDR3 sequence: CASSQSPRGTDTQYF. DNA of the CDR3: TGCGCCAGCAGCCAAAGCCCTCGGGGCACAGATACGCAGTATTTT.